This T cell receptor beta chain derives from a study of shared clonotypes between healthy human individuals. Findings and limits, study-wide: Memory subsets generally showed lower estimated richness than naive subsets. The expectation was that sequencing depth would affect clonotype sharing among donors.

Naive CD8 cells, CD45RO-negative and positively selected for CCR7, excluded terminally differentiated effector memory CD45RA+ cells. The donor cohort consisted entirely of Caucasian adults residing in Nashville, Tennessee. Trimming pared 7 bases from V and 7 bases from J, leaving 17 bases between. In germline, CDR1 is SNHLY, CDR2 FYNNEI. The CDR3 extends over 14 amino acids. Original analysis: From ImmunoSEQ came sequences covering only the junction and carrying no quality scores, so filtering differed. The assay was immunoSEQ multiplex PCR, and TCRdb's table has in-frame clones only and misses some. The V and J calls and clone size were taken over from that table, and D and trimming were inferred from the DNA. The repertoire has 750,000 to 1,000,000 clones, 80% to 95% of them found once; the top ten carry around 24%. Worth noting for this clone: The antigen remains unidentified.

The receptor was derived from a man aged 30 to 45 in good health. Sequencing was done on a sample of naive CD8+ T cells sorted from blood. The chain has TRBV2 and TRBJ2-1, with D tentatively TRBD1 (6 bases). CDR3 nucleotides: TGTGCCAGCACCTCCATGGGGCAGGGGAATGAGCAGTTCTTC. Encoded protein: CASTSMGQGNEQFF.